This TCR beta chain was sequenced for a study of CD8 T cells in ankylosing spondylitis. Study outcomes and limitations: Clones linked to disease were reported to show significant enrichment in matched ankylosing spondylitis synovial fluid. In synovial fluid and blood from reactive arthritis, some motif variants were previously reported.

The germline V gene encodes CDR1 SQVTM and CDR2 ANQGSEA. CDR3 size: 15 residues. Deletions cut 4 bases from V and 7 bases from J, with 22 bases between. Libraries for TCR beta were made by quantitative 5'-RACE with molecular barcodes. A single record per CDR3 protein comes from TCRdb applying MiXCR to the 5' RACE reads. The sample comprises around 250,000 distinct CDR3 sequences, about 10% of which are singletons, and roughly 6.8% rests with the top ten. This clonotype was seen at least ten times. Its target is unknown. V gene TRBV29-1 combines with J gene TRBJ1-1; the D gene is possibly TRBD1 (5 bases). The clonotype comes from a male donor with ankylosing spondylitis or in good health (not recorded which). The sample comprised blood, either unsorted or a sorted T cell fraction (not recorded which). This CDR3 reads CSVGFQGRRKIEAFF. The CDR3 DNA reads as TGCAGCGTTGGATTTCAGGGTCGTAGGAAAATTGAAGCTTTCTTT.